One TCR beta chain is described in this entry. The data originate from a study of brain T cells in children with intractable seizures. Clones were read by immunoSEQ multiplex PCR, and TCRdb kept only the in-frame ones, dropping some. The table lists 340,000 or so clones, over 90% of them singletons, with about 5.8% in the top ten. Time point meaning: blood from clinic visit 5 months post-surgery; TSC patient then seizure free. The sequenced cases were selected for having the highest brain T cell transcript signatures. CDR1 SGHNT and CDR2 YENEEA come from the germline V gene. This CDR3 is 16 amino acids long. The germline V and J ends were trimmed by 1 base and 2 bases, with 13 bases remaining between them.

The rearrangement links TRBV11-3 to TRBJ2-3; the D is unclear. This TCR was sampled from a boy in the first two years of life with tuberous sclerosis and intractable seizures. The material was peripheral blood, obtained less than 6 months after surgery. The CDR3 protein is CASSLGSLIITDTQYF. The CDR3 DNA is TGTGCCAGCAGCTTAGGGAGCCTAATTATCACAGATACGCAGTATTTT.